The 13 T cell receptor beta chains below come from one sample, sequenced in a study of blood T cell repertoires in COVID-19. Profiling relied on immunoSEQ multiplex PCR, and the TCRdb table lists in-frame clones only, not all of them. This sample has roughly 220,000 clones, with roughly 80% found just once. Sequencing input: peripheral blood. These TCRs come from a woman aged 80 or over with COVID-19, enrolled during active disease.

The chain couples TRBV19 to TRBJ1-1, with D perhaps TRBD1 (5 bases). The CDR3 has 14 amino acids. Germline V CDR1 and CDR2: LNHDA, SQIVND (reference sequence). V dropped 9 bases and J dropped 1 base, with 15 bases sitting between them. CDR3 sequence (DNA): TGTGCCAGCGCACACCAAGGACAGAACACTGAAGCTTTCTTT. It translates to CASAHQGQNTEAFF.

The V call is TRBV7-8, the J call TRBJ1-4; TRBD1 might be the D (6 bases). Germline V lookup: CDR1 SGHVS, CDR2 FQNEAQ. The CDR3 has 16 residues. Trimming shortened V by 4 bases and J by 6 bases, and 18 bases separated the two germline ends. CDR3 sequence: CASSSFQGTRDEKLFF. DNA for the CDR3: TGTGCCAGCAGCTCCTTTCAGGGGACGAGGGATGAAAAACTGTTTTTT. Full variable domain (missing parts from reference TRBV7-8 and TRBJ1-4): GAGVSQSPRYKVAKRGQDVALRCDPISGHVSLFWYQQALGQGPEFLTYFQNEAQLDKSGLPSDRFFAERPEGSVSTLKIQRTQQEDSAVYLCASSSFQGTRDEKLFFGSGTQLSVL.

The chain couples TRBV5-4 to TRBJ2-1; maybe TRBD1 (6 bases). The CDR3 is made up of 15 amino acids. Trimming removed 4 bases at V and 3 bases at J, with 14 bases between. Per germline, CDR1 SGHNT and CDR2 YYREEE (reference sequence). CDR3 bases: TGTGCCAGCAGCAGAAACAGGGATTTCTACAATGAGCAGTTCTTC. Its protein is CASSRNRDFYNEQFF. The full variable domain, its missing parts supplied by reference TRBV5-4 and TRBJ2-1, is ETGVTQSPTHLIKTRGQQVTLRCSSQSGHNTVSWYQQALGQGPQFIFQYYREEENGRGNFPPRFSGLQFPNYSSELNVNALELDDSALYLCASSRNRDFYNEQFFGPGTRLTVL.

This clone has a count of ten or more. The rearrangement links TRBV9 to TRBJ2-5; a possible D gene is TRBD1 (5 bases). Trimming cost V 0 bases and J 4 bases, with 10 bases left between them. The CDR3 loop spans 14 amino acids. Germline V gene sequence: CDR1 SGDLS, CDR2 YYNGEE. In nucleotides, the CDR3 is TGTGCCAGCAGCGTAGGCAGGGAAGGAGAGACCCAGTACTTC. Its protein product is CASSVGREGETQYF.

In DNA form, the CDR3 reads TGTGCCAGCAGCCAGGACTACACAGATACGCAGTATTTT. As protein: CASSQDYTDTQYF. J is TRBJ2-3 and V is TRBV11-2, with a tentative D call TRBD2 (6 bases). This CDR3 spans 13 amino acids. V was pared by 5 bases and J by 2 bases, with 8 bases between. CDR1 is SGHAT and CDR2 is FQNNGV in the germline V gene.

The sample holds many counts of this clone. The gene calls are TRBV9 and TRBJ1-3, with D unclear. V was shortened by 7 bases and J by 0 bases, with 11 bases between the two germline ends. Germline V lookup: CDR1 SGDLS, CDR2 YYNGEE. This CDR3 comprises 14 residues. CDR3 loop: CASAIGDSGNTIYF. For the CDR3, the DNA is TGTGCCAGCGCGATTGGAGACTCTGGAAACACCATATATTTT.

This rearrangement joins TRBV6-5 to TRBJ2-2; 7 nucleotides align to TRBD1. Losses at the gene ends were 0 bases for V and 5 bases for J; bases not matched to a gene: 6. CDR1 is MNHEY and CDR2 is SVGAGI in the germline V gene. The length of the CDR3 is 16 residues. The CDR3 region is CASSYSTGVGTGELFF. Here the CDR3 DNA reads TGTGCCAGCAGTTACTCCACAGGGGTTGGAACCGGGGAGCTGTTTTTT.

This clone has a single count. The V and J genes are TRBV4-1 and TRBJ1-2, with D possibly TRBD1 on 6 matching bases. The CDR3 covers 13 residues. The germline CDR1 and CDR2 sequences are MGHRA and YSYEKL. With 5 bases removed from V and 4 bases from J, the gap between germline ends came to 11 bases. The CDR3 region has the DNA TGCGCCAGCAGCTTGTGGACAGCCTATGGCTACACCTTC. Its protein is CASSLWTAYGYTF.

The chain links TRBV6-5 to TRBJ1-2; TRBD1 agrees at 8 bases. Germline values: CDR1 MNHEY, CDR2 SVGAGI. The junction had 10 bases not matched to a gene; V was cut back by 6 bases and J by 4 bases. The CDR3 runs to 15 residues. The CDR3 region has the DNA TGTGCCAGCAGCCTTTATGGACAGGGCTCCTATGGCTACACCTTC. It yields the protein CASSLYGQGSYGYTF.

This chain uses TRBV20-1 with TRBJ2-1; 9 bases line up with TRBD2. J was trimmed by 4 bases and V by 3 bases; bases with no gene match: 7. Germline V lookup: CDR1 DFQATT, CDR2 SNEGSKA (reference sequence). This CDR3 region has 15 residues. The CDR3 sequence: CSASRSSGVYNEQFF. The DNA for the CDR3 is TGCAGTGCTAGTAGGTCTAGCGGGGTATACAATGAGCAGTTCTTC.

This chain joins TRBV5-1 and TRBJ1-1; unclear D gene. V was cut by 0 bases and J by 2 bases, with 8 bases left in between. Germline values: CDR1 SGHRS, CDR2 YFSETQ. There are 14 residues in the CDR3. CDR3 in amino acids: CASSLDSRNTEAFF. The CDR3 DNA sequence: TGCGCCAGCAGCTTGGACAGTAGAAACACTGAAGCTTTCTTT.

This chain connects TRBV7-2 to TRBJ2-2, with 10 bases identical to TRBD2. V gave up 6 bases and J gave up 1 base; unmatched junction bases: 5. The CDR3 length is 16 residues. Per the germline V gene, CDR1 is SGHTA and CDR2 is FQGNSA. CDR3 sequence: CASSFRTSGNTGELFF. In DNA, the CDR3 is TGTGCCAGCAGTTTCCGGACTAGCGGGAACACCGGGGAGCTGTTTTTT. Looking up the rest from reference TRBV7-2 and TRBJ2-2 gives the full variable domain: GAGVSQSPSNKVTEKGKDVELRCDPISGHTALYWYRQSLGQGLEFLIYFQGNSAPDKSGLPSDRFSAERTGGSVSTLTIQRTQQEDSAVYLCASSFRTSGNTGELFFGEGSRLTVL.

The chain uses TRBV6-1 and TRBJ1-2, with 7 bases aligning to TRBD1. Trimming at V came to 0 bases and at J to 7 bases, leaving 8 bases not matched to a gene. Germline assignment: CDR1 MNHNS and CDR2 SASEGT. This CDR3 comprises 15 residues. The CDR3 is CASSEALDRVAGYTF. CDR3 nucleotide sequence: TGTGCCAGCAGTGAAGCGCTCGACAGGGTGGCTGGCTACACCTTC.